What follows are 27 T cell receptor beta chains derived from one specimen sequenced in a study of T cell repertoires in cytomegalovirus infection. TCRdb itself ran the reads through MiXCR, one entry per CDR3 protein. The repertoire consists of about 300,000 distinct CDR3 sequences, with 20% to 30% occurring once and the leading ten covering approximately 15%. Material for sequencing was PBMCs. Receptor source: a human donor in good health (CMV status not recorded). Some clones in this sample may be carry-over from other donors' samples.

This rearrangement joins TRBV28 to TRBJ2-5; D unresolved. The CDR3 is 13 amino acids. Trimming removed 4 bases at V and 5 bases at J, with 11 bases between. Germline V gene sequence: CDR1 MDHEN, CDR2 SYDVKM. The CDR3 DNA is TGTGCCAGCAGTTCCCCGGCGCCGGAGACCCAGTACTTC. This translates into CASSSPAPETQYF.

This clonotype was seen many times. J is TRBJ2-3 and V is TRBV7-3, with D perhaps matching TRBD2 (7 bases). This CDR3 contains 18 residues. V lost 0 bases, J lost 0 bases, and 16 bases lay in between. Germline CDR1 and CDR2: SGHTA and FQGTGA. CDR3 loop: CASSLTIRGAASTDTQYF. CDR3 coding DNA: TGTGCCAGCAGCTTAACGATTCGGGGGGCCGCTAGCACAGATACGCAGTATTTT.

V usage is TRBV6-2 or TRBV6-3 and J usage is TRBJ1-4; D gene unclear. This CDR3 is built from 15 residues. In germline, CDR1 is MNHEY, CDR2 SVGEGT. The V end was cut by 0 bases, the J end by 6 bases, with 11 bases between. CDR3 amino acids: CASSYSTGLHEKLFF. DNA of the CDR3: TGTGCCAGCAGTTACTCTACCGGTTTGCATGAAAAACTGTTTTTT.

This clonotype was found a few times. J is TRBJ1-1 and V is TRBV20-1; D is unresolved. The CDR3 consists of 16 residues. V was cut by 5 bases and J by 2 bases, with 21 bases left in between. CDR1 DFQATT and CDR2 SNEGSKA come from the germline V gene (reference sequence). The chain's CDR3 is CSADPLKGGRNTEAFF. The CDR3 DNA reads TGCAGTGCTGACCCCTTAAAAGGCGGCAGAAACACTGAAGCTTTCTTT.

This clonotype was seen a handful of times. The chain uses TRBV7-2 and TRBJ2-5; tentative D call: TRBD2 (5 bases). This CDR3 spans 15 amino acids. The ends were cut back, 5 bases at V and 7 bases at J, with 20 bases in the middle. CDR1 and CDR2 from the germline V gene are SGHTA and FQGNSA. CDR3 sequence reads: CASSRGSRFAGTQYF. The CDR3 bases are TGTGCCAGCAGCCGAGGGTCGCGCTTTGCAGGGACCCAGTACTTC.

A few counts support this clonotype. The rearrangement links TRBV5-1 to TRBJ1-1, with 7 bases fitting TRBD1. Germline values: CDR1 SGHRS, CDR2 YFSETQ. The CDR3 is made up of 16 amino acids. Losses at the gene ends were 3 bases for V and 2 bases for J; bases not matched to a gene: 10. DNA for the CDR3: TGCGCCAGCAGCTCCTACGGGAGAGGGGGCAACACTGAAGCTTTCTTT. Translating it yields CASSSYGRGGNTEAFF.

Points on this clonotype: A clone one base away is much larger, so this may be a read error. This chain connects TRBV12-3 or TRBV12-4 to TRBJ1-4; 7 nucleotides align to TRBD1. CDR3 length equals 14 residues. In DNA form, the CDR3 reads TGTTCCAGCTGGCCGGGACAGTTGAATGAAAAACTGTTTTTT. It codes for CSSWPGQLNEKLFF.

The chain is built from TRBV10-3 and TRBJ2-3; TRBD2 matches at 12 bases. CDR1 and CDR2 from the germline V gene are ENHRY and SYGVKD. There are 15 residues in the CDR3. V lost 3 bases to trimming and J lost 4 bases; unmatched junction nucleotides: 2. CDR3 sequence reads: CAISERLAGADTQYF. DNA of the CDR3: TGTGCCATCAGTGAACGACTAGCGGGAGCAGATACGCAGTATTTT.

This clonotype showed up just a few times. The rearrangement joins TRBV28 to TRBJ1-5; 9 bases map to TRBD1. V dropped 5 bases and J dropped 1; count of bases not matched to a gene: 6. CDR3 size: 16 residues. Germline CDR1 and CDR2: MDHEN and SYDVKM. Here the CDR3 DNA reads TGTGCCAGCAGTGGGACGGGACAGGGAAGCAATCAGCCCCAGCATTTT. It encodes CASSGTGQGSNQPQHF.

At least ten counts were recorded for this clonotype. The gene calls are TRBV12-3 or TRBV12-4 and TRBJ2-1; D remains ambiguous. CDR3 size: 13 residues. Trimming took off 0 bases at V and 7 bases at J, with 7 bases between the two ends. The CDR3 here is CASSLAMGNEQFF. The CDR3 DNA reads as TGTGCCAGCAGTTTAGCCATGGGAAATGAGCAGTTCTTC.

In this sample, this clonotype turned up many times. J is TRBJ2-7 and V is TRBV20-1; D not resolved. The CDR3 has 13 residues. In germline, CDR1 is DFQATT, CDR2 SNEGSKA (reference sequence). The V end lost 6 bases, the J end lost 1 base, and 13 bases lay between the germline ends. The CDR3, as DNA: TGCAGTGCCCTCGAAGGTGTTTCCTACGAGCAGTACTTC. Its translation: CSALEGVSYEQYF.

The chain employs TRBV7-2 and TRBJ1-4; 8 nucleotides agree with TRBD1. J lost 10 bases, V lost 2 bases, and 6 bases had no gene match. CDR3 length: 14 amino acids. Germline values: CDR1 SGHTA, CDR2 FQGNSA. CDR3 nucleotide sequence: TGTGCCAGCAGCTTAAAGGACAGGGTGGGAAAACTGTTTTTT. Protein product: CASSLKDRVGKLFF.

The J gene is TRBJ2-1, the V gene TRBV19; TRBD2 agrees at 10 bases. Germline lookup yields CDR1 LNHDA and CDR2 SQIVND (reference sequence). The CDR3 has 15 amino acids. V lost 1 base to trimming and J lost 8 bases; unmatched junction nucleotides: 5. The CDR3, as DNA: TGTGCCAGTAGTATAGGGGCTAGCGGGGGCGATGAGCAGTTCTTC. This gives the protein CASSIGASGGDEQFF.

This clonotype was detected a few times. The J gene is TRBJ1-2, the V gene TRBV28; D is unclear. Germline V gene lookup returns CDR1 MDHEN and CDR2 SYDVKM. V lost 6 bases and J 3 bases, leaving 11 bases between the germline ends. The CDR3 totals 13 residues. The CDR3 loop is CASRTDTDYGYTF. The CDR3 nucleotides read TGTGCCAGCAGAACTGACACTGACTATGGCTACACCTTC.

The chain recombines TRBV7-1 with TRBJ1-3, with D unclear. TRBV7-1 is known as an ORF, though its function is uncertain. V shed 5 bases and J shed 0 bases, with 8 bases lying between them. The length of the CDR3 is 14 residues. CDR3 protein: CASSHTNSGNTIYF. The DNA for the CDR3 is TGTGCCAGCAGCCACACAAACTCTGGAAACACCATATATTTT.

The gene calls are TRBV10-3 and TRBJ1-1; the D gene is possibly TRBD1 (6 bases). Between the trimmed V and J ends, which lost 4 bases and 1 base, there was a span of 10 bases. The germline V gene encodes CDR1 ENHRY and CDR2 SYGVKD. There are 14 residues in the CDR3. The CDR3 is CAISASTGNTEAFF. In DNA form, the CDR3 reads TGTGCCATCAGTGCCTCGACAGGGAACACTGAAGCTTTCTTT.

The chain recombines TRBV12-3 or TRBV12-4 with TRBJ2-3; 7 bases align to TRBD2. CDR3 length: 22 amino acids. Trimming removed 3 bases from V and 2 bases from J; junction bases left unmatched: 26. The CDR3 DNA is TGTGCCAGCAGTTTCTCGGTGTGGCGGTGGCGGGAGTCGTTACAACACACAGATACGCAGTATTTT. Its translation: CASSFSVWRWRESLQHTDTQYF.

The chain links TRBV5-4 to TRBJ2-5, with D possibly being TRBD2 (5 bases). The germline V and J ends were trimmed by 3 bases and 3 bases, with 9 bases remaining between them. Germline V gene sequence: CDR1 SGHNT, CDR2 YYREEE (reference sequence). This CDR3 contains 13 residues. For the CDR3, the DNA is TGTGCCAGCAGCTCGGGGAACGAAGAGACCCAGTACTTC. Protein product: CASSSGNEETQYF.

This clonotype was counted many times. The gene calls are TRBV7-2 and TRBJ2-1; possible D gene TRBD1, 6 bases. CDR1 and CDR2 (germline): SGHTA, FQGNSA. This CDR3 is 19 amino acids long. Trimming cost V 5 bases and J 0 bases, with 23 bases left between them. This CDR3 reads CASSRPARDTKSSYNEQFF. The DNA for the CDR3 is TGTGCCAGCAGCCGCCCAGCTAGGGACACCAAGAGCTCCTACAATGAGCAGTTCTTC.

The chain employs TRBV28 and TRBJ1-6; 9 bases match TRBD1. V shed 6 bases and J 9 bases; nucleotides not matched to a gene: 9. The germline gives CDR1 MDHEN, CDR2 SYDVKM. The CDR3 has 15 amino acids. The CDR3 region is CASSWGQGKGSPLHF. CDR3 bases: TGTGCCAGCAGCTGGGGACAGGGAAAGGGTTCACCCCTCCACTTT.

This clonotype was recorded a few times. This sequence joins TRBV6-2 or TRBV6-3 and TRBJ2-1, with 12 bases identical to TRBD2. This CDR3 is 16 amino acids long. Germline V lookup: CDR1 MNHEY, CDR2 SVGEGT. Germline trimming cut 6 bases from V and 8 bases from J; bases unmatched to any gene: 11. CDR3 DNA sequence: TGTGCCAGCAGGCCAGGGCTAGCGGGAGGGCCCTATGAGCAGTTCTTC. This sequence encodes CASRPGLAGGPYEQFF.

This clonotype was observed a handful of times. The rearrangement joins TRBV7-7 to TRBJ2-1; 11 nucleotides line up with TRBD2. The junction had 6 bases not matched to a gene; V was cut back by 5 bases and J by 6 bases. Germline V gives CDR1 SSHAT, CDR2 FNYEAQ (reference sequence). CDR3 length equals 15 residues. In DNA form, the CDR3 reads TGTGCCAGCAGCCCAACTAGCGGGAGTCCCAATGAGCAGTTCTTC. Its translation: CASSPTSGSPNEQFF.

This clonotype was picked up many times. The rearrangement uses TRBV7-9 and TRBJ2-3; D is unclear. Germline values: CDR1 SEHNR, CDR2 FQNEAQ (reference sequence). The CDR3 covers 18 residues. V lost 4 bases to trimming and J lost 0 bases, with 20 bases between them. The CDR3 loop reads CASSSPRLEPKSTDTQYF. The CDR3 DNA is TGTGCCAGCAGCTCACCCCGACTTGAGCCCAAGAGCACAGATACGCAGTATTTT.

On this clonotype itself: A much larger clone differs from this one at a single base, so this may be a read error. The chain combines TRBV7-2 with TRBJ1-6; D ambiguous. The CDR3 consists of 15 residues. Germline V gives CDR1 SGHTA, CDR2 FQGNSA. V was trimmed by 5 bases and J by 9 bases, leaving 17 bases between them. The CDR3 here is CASSPEEGLCSPLHF. The CDR3 bases are TGTGCCAGCAGCCCCGAGGAGGGATTGTGTTCACCCCTCCACTTT.

The chain is built from TRBV15 and TRBJ2-7, with D perhaps given as TRBD1 or TRBD2 (5 bases each). V was shortened by 1 base and J by 0 bases, with 10 bases between the two germline ends. This CDR3 is 15 amino acids long. Germline CDR1 is LNHNV and CDR2 is YYDKDF (reference sequence). Here the CDR3 reads CATSRGAGSSYEQYF. CDR3 sequence (DNA): TGTGCCACCAGCAGAGGGGCAGGGAGCTCCTACGAGCAGTACTTC.

This clonotype appeared many times. DNA for the CDR3: TGTGCCAGCAGCATAAGGGGACAACAGCCCCAGCATTTT. Translating it yields CASSIRGQQPQHF. The chain joins TRBV7-2 to TRBJ1-5; D possibly corresponds to TRBD1 (6 bases). The CDR3 runs 13 residues. Trimming removed 5 bases at V and 7 bases at J, with 12 bases between. Germline lookup yields CDR1 SGHTA and CDR2 FQGNSA. The whole variable domain, filled in from reference TRBV7-2 and TRBJ1-5, reads GAGVSQSPSNKVTEKGKDVELRCDPISGHTALYWYRQSLGQGLEFLIYFQGNSAPDKSGLPSDRFSAERTGGSVSTLTIQRTQQEDSAVYLCASSIRGQQPQHFGDGTRLSIL.

The chain has TRBV28 and TRBJ1-4, with D unclear. Germline V CDR1 and CDR2: MDHEN, SYDVKM. The CDR3 runs to 14 residues. The V end was cut by 2 bases, the J end by 8 bases, with 12 bases between. The CDR3 DNA sequence: TGTGCCAGCAGTTTACCGGGTAGGAGGGAAAAACTGTTTTTT. Translating it yields CASSLPGRREKLFF.